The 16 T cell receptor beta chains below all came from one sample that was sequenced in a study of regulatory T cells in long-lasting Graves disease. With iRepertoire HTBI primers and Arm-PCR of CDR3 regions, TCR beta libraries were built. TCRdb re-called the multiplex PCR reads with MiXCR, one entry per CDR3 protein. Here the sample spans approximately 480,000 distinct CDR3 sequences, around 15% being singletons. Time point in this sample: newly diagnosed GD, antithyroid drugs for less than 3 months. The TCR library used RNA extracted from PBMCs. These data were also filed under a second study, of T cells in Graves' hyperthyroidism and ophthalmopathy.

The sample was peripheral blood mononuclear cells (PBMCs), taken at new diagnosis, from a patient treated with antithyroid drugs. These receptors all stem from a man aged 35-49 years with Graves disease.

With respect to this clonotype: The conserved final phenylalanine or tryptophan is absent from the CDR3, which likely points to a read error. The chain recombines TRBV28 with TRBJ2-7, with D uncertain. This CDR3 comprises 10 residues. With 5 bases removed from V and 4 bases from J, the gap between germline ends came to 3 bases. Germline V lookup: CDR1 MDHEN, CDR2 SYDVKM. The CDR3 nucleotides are TGTGCCAGCAGTCGGTACGAGCAGTACTCC. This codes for CASSRYEQYS.

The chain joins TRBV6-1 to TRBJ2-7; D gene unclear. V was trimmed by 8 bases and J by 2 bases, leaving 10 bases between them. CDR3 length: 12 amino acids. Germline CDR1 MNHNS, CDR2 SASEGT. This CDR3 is CASVRGPYEQYF. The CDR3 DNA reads TGTGCCAGCGTGAGAGGCCCCTACGAGCAGTACTTC.

CDR3 DNA: TGCAGTGCTAGTGGGGGGTTACTGAGCACCGGGGAGCTGTTTTTT. Encoded protein: CSASGGLLSTGELFF. The gene calls are TRBV20-1 and TRBJ2-2; D might be TRBD2 (6 bases). The CDR3 is 15 amino acids. Trimming removed 3 bases at V and 4 bases at J, with 15 bases between. Per the germline V gene, CDR1 is DFQATT and CDR2 is SNEGSKA (reference sequence).

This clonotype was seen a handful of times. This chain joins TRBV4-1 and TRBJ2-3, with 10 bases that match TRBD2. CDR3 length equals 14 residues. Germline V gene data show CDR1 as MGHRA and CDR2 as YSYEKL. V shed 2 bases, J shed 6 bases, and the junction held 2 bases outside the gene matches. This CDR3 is CASSQNSGRDTQYF. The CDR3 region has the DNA TGCGCCAGCAGCCAAAATAGCGGGAGGGATACGCAGTATTTT.

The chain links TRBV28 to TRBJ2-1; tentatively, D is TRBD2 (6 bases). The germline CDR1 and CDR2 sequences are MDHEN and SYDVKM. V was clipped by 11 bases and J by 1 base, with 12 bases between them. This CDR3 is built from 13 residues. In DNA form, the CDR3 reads TGTGCCCCCTTGGCGGGATCCTACAATGAGCAGTTCTTC. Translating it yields CAPLAGSYNEQFF. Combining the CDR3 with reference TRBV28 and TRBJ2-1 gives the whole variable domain DVKVTQSSRYLVKRTGEKVFLECVQDMDHENMFWYRQDPGLGLRLIYFSYDVKMKEKGDIPEGYSVSREKKERFSLILESASTNQTSMYLCAPLAGSYNEQFFGPGTRLTVL.

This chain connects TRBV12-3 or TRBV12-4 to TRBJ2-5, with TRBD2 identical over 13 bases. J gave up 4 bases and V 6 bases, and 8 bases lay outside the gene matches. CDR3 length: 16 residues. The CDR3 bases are TGTGCCAGCAGCAAAACTAGCGGGAGGGTTATAGAGACCCAGTACTTC. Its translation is CASSKTSGRVIETQYF.

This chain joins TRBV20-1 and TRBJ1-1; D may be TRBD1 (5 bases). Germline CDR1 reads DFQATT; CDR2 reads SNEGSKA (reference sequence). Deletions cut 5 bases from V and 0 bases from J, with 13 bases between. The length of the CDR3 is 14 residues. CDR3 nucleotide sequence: TGCAGTGCTTTTACAGGCCTTATGAACACTGAAGCTTTCTTT. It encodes CSAFTGLMNTEAFF.

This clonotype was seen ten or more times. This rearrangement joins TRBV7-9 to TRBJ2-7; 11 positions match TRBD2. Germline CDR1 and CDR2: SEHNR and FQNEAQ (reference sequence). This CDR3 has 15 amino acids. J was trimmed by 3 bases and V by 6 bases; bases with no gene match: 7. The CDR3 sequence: CASSPGTSGDYEQYF. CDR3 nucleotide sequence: TGTGCCAGCAGTCCCGGGACTAGCGGAGACTACGAGCAGTACTTC. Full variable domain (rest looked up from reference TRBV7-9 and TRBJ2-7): DTGVSQNPRHKITKRGQNVTFRCDPISEHNRLYWYRQTLGQGPEFLTYFQNEAQLEKSRLLSDRFSAERPKGSFSTLEIQRTEQGDSAMYLCASSPGTSGDYEQYFGPGTRLTVT.

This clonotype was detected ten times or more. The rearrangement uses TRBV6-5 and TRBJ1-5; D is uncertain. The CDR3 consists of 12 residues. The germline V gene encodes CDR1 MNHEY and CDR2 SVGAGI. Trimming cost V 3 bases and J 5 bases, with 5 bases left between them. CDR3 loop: CASSYADQPQHF. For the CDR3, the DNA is TGTGCCAGCAGTTATGCGGATCAGCCCCAGCATTTT.

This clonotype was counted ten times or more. CDR3 protein: CASSIREWGQPQHF. Written as DNA, the CDR3 is TGTGCCAGCAGTATCAGGGAATGGGGTCAGCCCCAGCATTTT. The chain recombines TRBV2 with TRBJ1-5, with a tentative D call TRBD1 (5 bases). CDR1 and CDR2 from the germline V gene are SNHLY and FYNNEI. The V end lost 5 bases, the J end lost 6 bases, and 14 bases lay between the germline ends. There are 14 residues in the CDR3. Full variable domain (missing parts from reference TRBV2 and TRBJ1-5): EPEVTQTPSHQVTQMGQEVILRCVPISNHLYFYWYRQILGQKVEFLVSFYNNEISEKSEIFDDQFSVERPDGSNFTLKIRSTKLEDSAMYFCASSIREWGQPQHFGDGTRLSIL.

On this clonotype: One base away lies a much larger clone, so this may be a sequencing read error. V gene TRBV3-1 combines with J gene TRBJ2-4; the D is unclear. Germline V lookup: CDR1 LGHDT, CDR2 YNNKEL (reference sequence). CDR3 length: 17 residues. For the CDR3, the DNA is TGTGCCAGCAGCCAAGGGACCCGAACCTTAGCCAAAAACGTTCAGTACTTC. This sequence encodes CASSQGTRTLAKNVQYF.

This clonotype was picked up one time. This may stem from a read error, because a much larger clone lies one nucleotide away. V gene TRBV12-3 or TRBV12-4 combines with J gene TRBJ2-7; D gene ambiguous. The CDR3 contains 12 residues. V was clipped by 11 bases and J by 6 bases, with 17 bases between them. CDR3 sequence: CAGRETFFEQYF. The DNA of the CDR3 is TGTGCCGGCCGAGAGACCTTCTTCGAGCAGTACTTC.

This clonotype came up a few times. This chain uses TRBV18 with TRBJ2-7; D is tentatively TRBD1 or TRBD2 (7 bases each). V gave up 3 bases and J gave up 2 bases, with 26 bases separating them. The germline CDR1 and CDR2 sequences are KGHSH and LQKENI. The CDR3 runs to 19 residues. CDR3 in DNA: TGTGCCAGCTCACCCCCGGGACAGACAGGGTCTAGCGGCACCTACGAGCAGTACTTC. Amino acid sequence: CASSPPGQTGSSGTYEQYF.

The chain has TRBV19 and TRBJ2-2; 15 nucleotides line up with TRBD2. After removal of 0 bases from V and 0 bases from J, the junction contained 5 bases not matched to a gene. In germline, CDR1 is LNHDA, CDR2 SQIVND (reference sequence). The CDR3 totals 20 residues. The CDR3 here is CASSIDLGLAGGANTGELFF. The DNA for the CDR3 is TGTGCCAGTAGTATAGATCTGGGACTAGCGGGAGGAGCGAACACCGGGGAGCTGTTTTTT.

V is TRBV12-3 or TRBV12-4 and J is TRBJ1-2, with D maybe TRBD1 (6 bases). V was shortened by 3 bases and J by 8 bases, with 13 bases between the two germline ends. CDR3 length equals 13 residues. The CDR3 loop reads CASSFGGRGGYTF. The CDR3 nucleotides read TGTGCCAGCAGTTTTGGGGGGCGAGGGGGCTACACCTTC.

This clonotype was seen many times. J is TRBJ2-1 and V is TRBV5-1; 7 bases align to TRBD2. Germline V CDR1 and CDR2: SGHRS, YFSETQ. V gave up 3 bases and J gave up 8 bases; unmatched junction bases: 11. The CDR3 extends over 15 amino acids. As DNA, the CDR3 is TGCGCCAGCAGCTCCTTGGCGGGAGTTGGCGATGAGCAGTTCTTC. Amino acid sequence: CASSSLAGVGDEQFF.